This T cell receptor beta chain was identified in a study of type 1 regulatory T cells. Turning to the study itself: This in vitro CD4 product, T-allo10, is enriched for Tr1 cells and alloantigen-specific.

With regard to this clonotype: The antigen is undetermined.

TCRdb redid the calling of the reads with MiXCR, one entry per CDR3 protein. The sample yields more than 60,000 distinct CDR3 sequences, 62% seen once. General observations from the study: Compared with non-type 1 regulatory T cells, type 1 regulatory T cells showed a more restricted TCR repertoire.

V was clipped by 2 bases and J by 6 bases, with 10 bases between them. This CDR3 region has 13 residues. Looked up from germline, CDR1 is MGHDK and CDR2 is SYGVNS. The genes are TRBV25-1 and TRBJ1-2, with D unclear. Sequenced sample: cultured non-Tr1 T cells, either the whole culture or a sorted T cell fraction (not recorded which). The receptor comes from a human donor in good health. This CDR3 is CASSEGKLDGYTF. CDR3 DNA sequence: TGTGCCAGCAGTGAAGGGAAATTGGATGGCTACACCTTC.